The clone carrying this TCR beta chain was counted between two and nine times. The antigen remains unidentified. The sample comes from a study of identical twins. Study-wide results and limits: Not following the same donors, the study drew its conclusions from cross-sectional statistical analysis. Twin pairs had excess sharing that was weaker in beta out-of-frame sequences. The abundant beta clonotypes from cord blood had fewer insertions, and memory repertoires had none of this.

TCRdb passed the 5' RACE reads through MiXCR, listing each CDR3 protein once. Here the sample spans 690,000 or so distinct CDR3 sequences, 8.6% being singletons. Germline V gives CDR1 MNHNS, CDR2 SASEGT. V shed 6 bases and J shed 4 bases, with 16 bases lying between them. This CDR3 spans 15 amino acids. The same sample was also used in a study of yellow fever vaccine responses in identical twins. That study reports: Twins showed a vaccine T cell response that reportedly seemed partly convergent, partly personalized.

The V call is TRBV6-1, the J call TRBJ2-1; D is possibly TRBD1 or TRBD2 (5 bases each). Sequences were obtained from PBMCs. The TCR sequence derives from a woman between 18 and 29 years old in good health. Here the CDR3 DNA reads TGTGCCAGCAGACGTACCGGGACCGCATACAATGAGCAGTTCTTC. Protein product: CASRRTGTAYNEQFF.